This T cell receptor (beta chain) was observed in a study of graft-versus-host responses after intestinal transplantation. Overall study context: Transplants given to recipients were multivisceral, liver-intestinal, or isolated intestinal. The whole recipient group had anti-thymocyte globulin induction followed by tacrolimus and steroids for around three years. Overall study findings and caveats: The marrow of recipients harbored GvH clones, and ileum or blood showed some of them first. Patients with graft-donor T cell macrochimerism had high graft-versus-host to host-versus-graft clonal ratios in allografts.

Sequenced by immunoSEQ multiplex PCR; TCRdb stores in-frame clones only, minus some. The table records about 9,700 clones, roughly 34% of them present only once. The study plated some 200,000 CFSE-labeled responders with some 200,000 irradiated, violet-dye-labeled stimulators. This clone was seen a handful of times. Germline assignment: CDR1 MGHRA and CDR2 YSYEKL. The CDR3 loop spans 15 amino acids. Trimming left V 0 bases short and J 3 bases short, with 12 bases between. Here the sequenced sample was alloreactive CD8+ T cells from a mixed lymphocyte reaction culture, taken before intestinal transplant. Subset meaning: CFSE-low proliferating T cells sorted from roughly six-day pre-transplant mixed lymphocyte reaction (GvH or HvG direction). The rearrangement joins TRBV4-1 to TRBJ2-7; weak D call: TRBD2 (6 bases). This clonotype was sampled from a human patient who received an intestinal transplant. CDR3 nucleotide sequence: TGCGCCAGCAGCCAAGATCAACGGGGAGGCTACGAGCAGTACTTC. Its protein product is CASSQDQRGGYEQYF.